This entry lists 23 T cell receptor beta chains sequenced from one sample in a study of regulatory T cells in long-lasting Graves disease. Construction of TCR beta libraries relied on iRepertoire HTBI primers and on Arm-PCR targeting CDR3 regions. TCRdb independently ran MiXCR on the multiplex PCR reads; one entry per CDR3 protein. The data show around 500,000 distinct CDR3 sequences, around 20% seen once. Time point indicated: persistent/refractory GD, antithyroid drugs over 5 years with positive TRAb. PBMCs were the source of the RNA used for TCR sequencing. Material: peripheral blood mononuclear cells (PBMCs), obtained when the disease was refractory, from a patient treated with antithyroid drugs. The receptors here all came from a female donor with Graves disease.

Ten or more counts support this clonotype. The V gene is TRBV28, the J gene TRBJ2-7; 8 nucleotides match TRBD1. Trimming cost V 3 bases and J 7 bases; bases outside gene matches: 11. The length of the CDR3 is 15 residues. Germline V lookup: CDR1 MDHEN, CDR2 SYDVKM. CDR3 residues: CASSFVGTGLWEQYF. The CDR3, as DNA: TGTGCCAGCAGTTTCGTAGGGACAGGACTTTGGGAGCAGTACTTC. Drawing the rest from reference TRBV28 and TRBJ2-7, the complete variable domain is DVKVTQSSRYLVKRTGEKVFLECVQDMDHENMFWYRQDPGLGLRLIYFSYDVKMKEKGDIPEGYSVSREKKERFSLILESASTNQTSMYLCASSFVGTGLWEQYFGPGTRLTVT.

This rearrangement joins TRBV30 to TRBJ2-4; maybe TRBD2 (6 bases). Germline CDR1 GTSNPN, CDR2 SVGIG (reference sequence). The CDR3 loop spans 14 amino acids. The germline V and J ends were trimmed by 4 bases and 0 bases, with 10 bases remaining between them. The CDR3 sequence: CAWNQAGAKNIQYF. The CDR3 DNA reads TGTGCCTGGAACCAAGCGGGAGCCAAAAACATTCAGTACTTC.

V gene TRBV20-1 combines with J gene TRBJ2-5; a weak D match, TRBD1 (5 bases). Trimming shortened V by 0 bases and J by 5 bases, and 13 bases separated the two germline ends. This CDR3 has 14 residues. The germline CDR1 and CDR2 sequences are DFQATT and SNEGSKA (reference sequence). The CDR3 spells CSARDIRVWETQYF. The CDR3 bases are TGCAGTGCTAGAGATATCAGGGTATGGGAGACCCAGTACTTC.

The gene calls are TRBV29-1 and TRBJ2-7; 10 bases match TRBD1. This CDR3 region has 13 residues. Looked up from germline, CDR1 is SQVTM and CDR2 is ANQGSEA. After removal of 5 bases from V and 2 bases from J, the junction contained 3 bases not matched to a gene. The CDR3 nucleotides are TGCAGCGTTCGGACAGGGGGTACCTACGAGCAGTACTTC. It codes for CSVRTGGTYEQYF.

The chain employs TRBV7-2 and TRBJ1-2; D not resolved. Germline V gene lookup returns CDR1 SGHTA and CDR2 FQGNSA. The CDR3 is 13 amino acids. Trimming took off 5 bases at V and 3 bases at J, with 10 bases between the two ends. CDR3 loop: CASSRSEDYGYTF. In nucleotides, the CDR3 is TGTGCCAGCAGCCGAAGTGAAGACTATGGCTACACCTTC.

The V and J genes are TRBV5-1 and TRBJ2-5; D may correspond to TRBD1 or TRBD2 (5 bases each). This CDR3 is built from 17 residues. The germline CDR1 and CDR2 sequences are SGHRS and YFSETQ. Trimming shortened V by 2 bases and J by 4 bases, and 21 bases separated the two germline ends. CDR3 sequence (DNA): TGCGCCAGCAGCTTATCTGGTAGAGGGGTTTTCTCAGAGACCCAGTACTTC. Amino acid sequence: CASSLSGRGVFSETQYF.

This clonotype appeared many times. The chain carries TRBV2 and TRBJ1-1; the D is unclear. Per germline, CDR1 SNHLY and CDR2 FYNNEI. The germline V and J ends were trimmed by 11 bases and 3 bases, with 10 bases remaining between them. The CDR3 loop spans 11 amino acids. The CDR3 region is CAVPGDTEAFF. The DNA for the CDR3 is TGTGCCGTACCTGGTGACACTGAAGCTTTCTTT.

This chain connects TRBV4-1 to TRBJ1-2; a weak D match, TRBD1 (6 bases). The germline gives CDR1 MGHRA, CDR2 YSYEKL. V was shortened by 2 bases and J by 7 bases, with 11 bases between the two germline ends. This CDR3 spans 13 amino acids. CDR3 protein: CASSQTGTFGYTF. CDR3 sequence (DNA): TGCGCCAGCAGCCAAACAGGGACTTTTGGCTACACCTTC.

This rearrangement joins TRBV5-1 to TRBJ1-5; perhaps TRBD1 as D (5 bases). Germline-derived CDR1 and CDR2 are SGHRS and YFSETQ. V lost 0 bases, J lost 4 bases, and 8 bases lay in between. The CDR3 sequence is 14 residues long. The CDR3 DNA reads TGCGCCAGCAGCTTGGAGCCAGGGAATCAGCCCCAGCATTTT. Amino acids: CASSLEPGNQPQHF.

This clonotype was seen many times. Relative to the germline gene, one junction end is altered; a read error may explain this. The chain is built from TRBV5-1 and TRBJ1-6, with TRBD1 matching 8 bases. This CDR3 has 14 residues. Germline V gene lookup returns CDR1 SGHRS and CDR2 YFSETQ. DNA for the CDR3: TGCGCCAGCAGCGAGGGACAGGATAACTCACCCCTCCACTTT. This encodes CASSEGQDNSPLHF.

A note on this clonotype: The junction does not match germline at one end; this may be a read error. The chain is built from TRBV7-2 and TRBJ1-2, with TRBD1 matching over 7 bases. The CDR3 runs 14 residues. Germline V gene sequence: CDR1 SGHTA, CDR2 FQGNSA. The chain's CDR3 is CASRRTGLTLGYAF. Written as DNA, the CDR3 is TGTGCCAGCAGGCGGACAGGTTTAACGTTAGGCTACGCCTTC.

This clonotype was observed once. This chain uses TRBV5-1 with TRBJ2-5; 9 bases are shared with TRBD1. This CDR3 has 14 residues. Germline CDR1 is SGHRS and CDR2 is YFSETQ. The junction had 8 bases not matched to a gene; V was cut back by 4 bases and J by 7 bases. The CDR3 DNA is TGCGCCAGCAGCACTGGGACAGGGATAGGGACCCAGTACTTC. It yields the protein CASSTGTGIGTQYF.

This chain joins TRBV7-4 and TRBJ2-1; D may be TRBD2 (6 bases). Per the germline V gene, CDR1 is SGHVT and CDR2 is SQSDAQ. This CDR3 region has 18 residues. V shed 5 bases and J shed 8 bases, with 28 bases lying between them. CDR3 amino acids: CASSRDLGGSRPGDEQFF. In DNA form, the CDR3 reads TGTGCCAGCAGCAGAGATCTTGGGGGGAGTCGGCCGGGCGATGAGCAGTTCTTC.

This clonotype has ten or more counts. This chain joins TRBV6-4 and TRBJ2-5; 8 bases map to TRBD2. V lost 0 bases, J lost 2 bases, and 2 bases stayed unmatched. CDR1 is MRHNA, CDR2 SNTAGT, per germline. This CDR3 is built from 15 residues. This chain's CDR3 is CASSDSGGAQETQYF. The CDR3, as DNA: TGTGCCAGCAGTGACTCCGGGGGGGCTCAAGAGACCCAGTACTTC.

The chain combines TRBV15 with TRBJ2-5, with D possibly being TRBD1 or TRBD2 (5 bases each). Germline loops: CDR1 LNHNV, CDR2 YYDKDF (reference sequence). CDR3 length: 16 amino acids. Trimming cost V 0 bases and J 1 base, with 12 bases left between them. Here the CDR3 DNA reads TGTGCCACCAGCAGAGACCCGGGACGGCGCCAAGAGACCCAGTACTTC. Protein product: CATSRDPGRRQETQYF.

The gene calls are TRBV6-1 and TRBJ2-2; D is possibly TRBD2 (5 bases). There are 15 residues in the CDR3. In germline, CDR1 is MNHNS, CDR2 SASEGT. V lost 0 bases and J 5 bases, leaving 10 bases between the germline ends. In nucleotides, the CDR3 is TGTGCCAGCAGTGAAGCGGGAGAGCTAACCGGGGAGCTGTTTTTT. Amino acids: CASSEAGELTGELFF.

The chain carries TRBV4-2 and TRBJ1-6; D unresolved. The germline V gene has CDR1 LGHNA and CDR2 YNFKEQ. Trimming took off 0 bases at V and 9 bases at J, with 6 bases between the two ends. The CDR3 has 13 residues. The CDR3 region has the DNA TGTGCCAGCAGCCAAGATAGGCTTTCACCCCTCCACTTT. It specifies CASSQDRLSPLHF.

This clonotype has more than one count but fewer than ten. The CDR3 is CASAEFDSYEQYF. Here the CDR3 DNA reads TGTGCCAGCGCCGAATTTGACTCCTACGAGCAGTACTTC. The chain uses TRBV3-1 and TRBJ2-7; D ambiguous. Trimming shortened V by 8 bases and J by 0 bases, and 11 bases separated the two germline ends. The germline V gene encodes CDR1 LGHDT and CDR2 YNNKEL (reference sequence). The CDR3 has 13 residues.

The CDR3 loop reads CASSEWGQGTYNEQFF. DNA for the CDR3: TGTGCCAGCAGTGAATGGGGACAGGGGACCTACAATGAGCAGTTCTTC. This chain links TRBV2 with TRBJ2-1; TRBD1 matches at 10 bases. The CDR3 is 16 residues long. Trimming cost V 2 bases and J 2 bases; bases outside gene matches: 3. CDR1 and CDR2 from the germline V gene are SNHLY and FYNNEI.

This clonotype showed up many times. In DNA form, the CDR3 reads TGTGCCAGCAGTTTGCTATCCATCTACGAGCAGTACTTC. Its translation is CASSLLSIYEQYF. The V gene is TRBV28, the J gene TRBJ2-7; D gene uncertain. Germline V gene lookup returns CDR1 MDHEN and CDR2 SYDVKM. CDR3 length: 13 amino acids. Between the trimmed V and J ends, which lost 3 bases and 3 bases, there was a span of 9 bases.

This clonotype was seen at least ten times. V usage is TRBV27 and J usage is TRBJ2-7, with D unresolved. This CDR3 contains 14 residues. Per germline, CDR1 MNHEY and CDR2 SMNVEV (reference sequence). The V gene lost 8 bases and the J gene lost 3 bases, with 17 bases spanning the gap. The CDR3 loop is CASGLSAYLYEQYF. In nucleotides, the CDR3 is TGTGCCAGCGGCCTTTCAGCGTATCTCTACGAGCAGTACTTC.

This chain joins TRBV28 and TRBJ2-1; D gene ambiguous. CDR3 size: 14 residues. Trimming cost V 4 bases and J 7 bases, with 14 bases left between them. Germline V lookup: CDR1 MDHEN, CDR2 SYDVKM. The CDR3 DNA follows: TGTGCCAGCAGTTCAGACACCGGTCGGAATGAGCAGTTCTTC. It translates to CASSSDTGRNEQFF.

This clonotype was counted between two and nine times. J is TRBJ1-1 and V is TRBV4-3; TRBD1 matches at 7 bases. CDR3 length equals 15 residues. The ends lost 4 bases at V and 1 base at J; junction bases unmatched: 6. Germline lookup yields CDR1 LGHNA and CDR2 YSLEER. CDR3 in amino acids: CASSPTTGWNTEAFF. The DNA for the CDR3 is TGCGCCAGCAGCCCTACGACAGGGTGGAACACTGAAGCTTTCTTT.